The source of this T cell receptor (beta chain) is a study of T-cell reconstitution after alpha-beta-depleted transplantation in children. TCRbeta library preparation incorporated unique molecular identifiers. A single record per CDR3 protein comes from TCRdb applying MiXCR to the PCR reads. Here the sample spans 490,000 or so distinct CDR3 sequences, approximately 12% being singletons. The trim removed 2 bases at V and 4 bases at J, leaving 8 bases unmatched. This CDR3 spans 14 amino acids. Germline V gives CDR1 DFQATT, CDR2 SNEGSKA (reference sequence). This receptor was taken from a human donor who donated a stem cell graft to a child with combined immunodeficiency. This rearrangement joins TRBV20-1 to TRBJ2-7; 7 bases are a match to TRBD2. The material sequenced was PBMCs from the stem cell graft donor, taken from the stem cell graft. CDR3 in amino acids: CSARQRDYPYEQYF. The DNA of the CDR3 is TGCAGTGCTAGACAACGGGACTACCCGTACGAGCAGTACTTC.